Shown below are 24 T cell receptor beta chains from a single sample sequenced in a study of somatic mutations in cytotoxic T cells in rheumatoid arthritis. This table comes from immunoSEQ multiplex PCR, and its TCRdb copy is limited to in-frame clones, with some not included. This sample has about 14,000 clones, with 75% to 95% found just once. Source material: CD4+ T cells sorted from blood. These receptors were collected from a man between 65 and 85 years old with rheumatoid arthritis.

The V and J genes are TRBV7-9 and TRBJ1-1; no clear D. Germline CDR1 reads SEHNR; CDR2 reads FQNEAQ (reference sequence). The CDR3 spans 13 residues. V was cut by 4 bases and J by 3 bases, with 9 bases left in between. CDR3 in amino acids: CASSSRWHTEAFF. The CDR3 bases are TGTGCCAGCAGCTCCCGATGGCACACTGAAGCTTTCTTT.

V and J are TRBV5-1 and TRBJ2-5, with 7 bases matching TRBD2. The V and J ends lost 0 bases and 3 bases, in that order; junction bases with no gene match: 8. This CDR3 comprises 16 residues. Germline loops: CDR1 SGHRS, CDR2 YFSETQ. The CDR3 sequence: CASSLGTGGPEETQYF. For the CDR3, the DNA is TGCGCCAGCAGCTTGGGGACGGGAGGTCCAGAAGAGACCCAGTACTTC. Together with reference TRBV5-1 and TRBJ2-5, the CDR3 gives the full variable domain: KAGVTQTPRYLIKTRGQQVTLSCSPISGHRSVSWYQQTPGQGLQFLFEYFSETQRNKGNFPGRFSGRQFSNSRSEMNVSTLELGDSALYLCASSLGTGGPEETQYFGPGTRLLVL.

The chain carries TRBV11-2 and TRBJ2-1; D may be TRBD2 (6 bases). The germline V gene encodes CDR1 SGHAT and CDR2 FQNNGV. V was clipped by 4 bases and J by 12 bases, with 25 bases between them. The CDR3 extends over 16 amino acids. The CDR3 reads CASSSYRGTKGFGQFF. In DNA form, the CDR3 reads TGTGCCAGCAGCTCTTACCGCGGGACGAAGGGGTTCGGGCAGTTCTTC.

The chain carries TRBV30 and TRBJ2-3; D gene ambiguous. CDR1 is GTSNPN and CDR2 is SVGIG in the germline V gene (reference sequence). The CDR3 sequence is 13 residues long. Between the trimmed V and J ends, which lost 5 bases and 2 bases, there was a span of 11 bases. CDR3 residues: CAWAPTSTDTQYF. In DNA form, the CDR3 reads TGTGCCTGGGCCCCAACTTCCACAGATACGCAGTATTTT.

The chain recombines TRBV30 with TRBJ1-1; TRBD1 matches at 8 bases. V trimming: 5 bases; J trimming: 3 bases; junction bases outside the gene matches: 11. From germline, CDR1 is GTSNPN and CDR2 SVGIG (reference sequence). The CDR3 length is 15 residues. CDR3 sequence reads: CAWGRGTGPYTEAFF. DNA for the CDR3: TGTGCCTGGGGCAGGGGGACAGGACCATACACTGAAGCTTTCTTT. Using reference TRBV30 and TRBJ1-1 for the parts outside the CDR3, the full variable domain is SQTIHQWPATLVQPVGSPLSLECTVEGTSNPNLYWYRQAAGRGLQLLFYSVGIGQISSEVPQNLSASRPQDRQFILSSKKLLLSDSGFYLCAWGRGTGPYTEAFFGQGTRLTVV.

The rearrangement uses TRBV7-9 and TRBJ2-3, with a possible D match to TRBD2 (6 bases). CDR1 is SEHNR, CDR2 FQNEAQ, per germline (reference sequence). The V gene lost 5 bases and the J gene lost 4 bases, with 13 bases spanning the gap. This CDR3 has 14 residues. The CDR3 DNA reads TGTGCCAGCAGCGAACGACGACTAGCAGATACGCAGTATTTT. This codes for CASSERRLADTQYF. Full variable domain (remainder filled in from reference TRBV7-9 and TRBJ2-3): DTGVSQNPRHKITKRGQNVTFRCDPISEHNRLYWYRQTLGQGPEFLTYFQNEAQLEKSRLLSDRFSAERPKGSFSTLEIQRTEQGDSAMYLCASSERRLADTQYFGPGTRLTVL.

V gene TRBV5-1 combines with J gene TRBJ2-5, with D hard to call. The last part of the DNA fits TRBJ2-7 better; the J call may be wrong. The CDR3 is made up of 13 amino acids. Germline CDR1 and CDR2: SGHRS and YFSETQ. CDR3 nucleotides: TGCGCCAGCAGCTTGGCCCAAACCTACGAGCAGTACTTC. As protein: CASSLAQTYEQYF.

Here the CDR3 DNA reads TGCGCCAGCGCGGCGGGGGACACATACGAGCAGTACTTC. Protein sequence: CASAAGDTYEQYF. The chain combines TRBV10-1 with TRBJ2-7; D is perhaps TRBD2 (7 bases). V was clipped by 8 bases and J by 4 bases, with 15 bases between them. In germline, CDR1 is WNHNN, CDR2 SYGVQD (reference sequence). The CDR3 has 13 amino acids.

V is TRBV6-6 and J is TRBJ2-7, with D tentatively TRBD1 (6 bases). Germline-derived CDR1 and CDR2 are MNHNY and SVGAGI (reference sequence). CDR3 length equals 15 residues. Trimming cost V 0 bases and J 2 bases, with 11 bases left between them. The chain's CDR3 is CASSYSIPGAYEQYF. CDR3 DNA sequence: TGTGCCAGCAGTTACTCGATTCCAGGGGCCTACGAGCAGTACTTC.

The CDR3 DNA sequence: TGTGCCAGCAGCGCAGGGTACCAGCAGTACTTC. Amino acid sequence: CASSAGYQQYF. The chain employs TRBV6-5 and TRBJ2-7, with D possibly TRBD1 on 5 matching bases. Deletions cut 6 bases from V and 8 bases from J, with 11 bases between. Per the germline V gene, CDR1 is MNHEY and CDR2 is SVGAGI. The CDR3 consists of 11 residues.

The chain is built from TRBV6-1 and TRBJ2-7, with D unclear. Germline CDR1 MNHNS, CDR2 SASEGT. This CDR3 has 13 residues. Trimming shortened V by 4 bases and J by 3 bases, and 10 bases separated the two germline ends. CDR3 bases: TGTGCCAGCAGTGTTAACGGCGGCTACGAGCAGTACTTC. It translates to CASSVNGGYEQYF.

Here the CDR3 DNA reads TGTGCCAGTAGTAAATCCCGACTGGGGCATGAGAACACTGAAGCTTTCTTT. The encoded protein is CASSKSRLGHENTEAFF. V gene TRBV19 combines with J gene TRBJ1-1, with D tentatively TRBD1 (5 bases). The CDR3 runs to 17 residues. Trimming took 4 bases from V and 1 from J, leaving 19 bases between them. Per the germline V gene, CDR1 is LNHDA and CDR2 is SQIVND (reference sequence).

The V and J genes are TRBV5-1 and TRBJ2-5; a possible D gene is TRBD1 (7 bases). CDR3 length: 16 amino acids. Germline-derived CDR1 and CDR2 are SGHRS and YFSETQ. V gave up 4 bases and J gave up 5 bases, with 21 bases separating them. CDR3 bases: TGCGCCAGCAGCGGTGGTGGGACAGTTGGGGGGGAGACCCAGTACTTC. Translated, it gives CASSGGGTVGGETQYF.

The V call is TRBV5-5, the J call TRBJ1-5; D is possibly TRBD1 (6 bases). Between the trimmed V and J ends, which lost 3 bases and 5 bases, there was a span of 24 bases. Germline CDR1 reads SGHKS; CDR2 reads YYEKEE (reference sequence). The CDR3 totals 18 residues. The CDR3: CASSSQVSGTTLDQPQHF. The DNA for the CDR3 is TGTGCCAGCAGCTCCCAGGTATCGGGGACAACCCTGGATCAGCCCCAGCATTTT.

The V and J genes are TRBV5-1 and TRBJ2-5, with 13 nucleotides matching TRBD2. The germline gives CDR1 SGHRS, CDR2 YFSETQ. Unmatched junction bases numbered 6, after V lost 4 bases and J lost 3 bases. CDR3 length equals 16 residues. The CDR3 sequence is CASSAQGLAGKETQYF. CDR3 DNA sequence: TGCGCCAGCAGCGCCCAGGGACTAGCGGGGAAAGAGACCCAGTACTTC.

A single count supports this clone. The rearrangement joins TRBV5-1 to TRBJ1-2; 7 bases are shared with TRBD1. The CDR3 spans 17 residues. V lost 4 bases to trimming and J lost 0 bases; unmatched junction nucleotides: 12. The germline gives CDR1 SGHRS, CDR2 YFSETQ. The CDR3 spells CASSPTGEEGANYGYTF. For the CDR3, the DNA is TGCGCCAGCAGCCCCACAGGGGAAGAGGGAGCTAACTATGGCTACACCTTC. Using reference TRBV5-1 and TRBJ1-2 for the parts outside the CDR3, the full variable domain is KAGVTQTPRYLIKTRGQQVTLSCSPISGHRSVSWYQQTPGQGLQFLFEYFSETQRNKGNFPGRFSGRQFSNSRSEMNVSTLELGDSALYLCASSPTGEEGANYGYTFGSGTRLTVV.

This chain uses TRBV19 with TRBJ1-5, with 9 nucleotides matching TRBD1. V lost 8 bases to trimming and J lost 3 bases; unmatched junction nucleotides: 8. Germline CDR1 reads LNHDA; CDR2 reads SQIVND (reference sequence). The CDR3 extends over 15 amino acids. The CDR3 here is CASRPDRGNNQPQHF. CDR3 in DNA: TGTGCCAGTCGTCCGGACAGGGGAAACAATCAGCCCCAGCATTTT.

The chain has TRBV6-1 and TRBJ1-5; 8 positions match TRBD1. CDR1 and CDR2 (germline): MNHNS, SASEGT. CDR3 length equals 15 residues. The ends lost 4 bases at V and 9 bases at J; junction bases unmatched: 11. The CDR3 loop is CASSGTGRIPSPQHF. The CDR3 DNA sequence: TGTGCCAGCAGTGGGACAGGGAGGATTCCCTCGCCCCAGCATTTT.

The chain uses TRBV6-1 and TRBJ2-7, with D perhaps matching TRBD1 (5 bases). This CDR3 contains 13 residues. V lost 6 bases and J lost 5, with 14 bases in between. Germline V CDR1 and CDR2: MNHNS, SASEGT. CDR3 loop: CASSRVIVDEQYF. In DNA form, the CDR3 reads TGTGCCAGCAGCAGGGTAATCGTCGACGAGCAGTACTTC.

This chain links TRBV7-9 with TRBJ2-7, with unresolved D. The CDR3 runs to 11 residues. From germline, CDR1 is SEHNR and CDR2 FQNEAQ (reference sequence). The V end was cut by 6 bases, the J end by 4 bases, with 7 bases between. In DNA, the CDR3 is TGTGCCAGCAGTGCTGCGTACGAGCAGTACTTC. The encoded protein is CASSAAYEQYF.

The rearrangement uses TRBV4-2 and TRBJ2-1; maybe TRBD2 (6 bases). The V gene's germline CDR1 is LGHNA and CDR2 YNFKEQ. The CDR3 has 12 amino acids. Trimming removed 1 base at V and 12 bases at J, with 10 bases between. In nucleotides, the CDR3 is TGTGCCAGCAGCCAAGGGGGGGTGGGGCAGTTCTTC. Amino acids: CASSQGGVGQFF.

The chain carries TRBV7-9 and TRBJ2-2; tentatively, D is TRBD2 (7 bases). V was pared by 4 bases and J by 3 bases, with 18 bases between. Looked up from germline, CDR1 is SEHNR and CDR2 is FQNEAQ (reference sequence). The CDR3 length is 17 residues. CDR3 DNA sequence: TGTGCCAGCAGCTGGGGGGCGGGGGCTTTAGACACCGGGGAGCTGTTTTTT. As protein: CASSWGAGALDTGELFF.

CDR3: CASSPEVSNQPQHF. Written as DNA, the CDR3 is TGTGCCAGCTCACCGGAGGTAAGCAATCAGCCCCAGCATTTT. The chain carries TRBV18 and TRBJ1-5; D uncertain. Trimming cost V 3 bases and J 1 base, with 7 bases left between them. CDR3 size: 14 residues. CDR1 is KGHSH and CDR2 is LQKENI in the germline V gene.

V and J are TRBV18 and TRBJ1-1; D call uncertain. The V end was cut by 1 base, the J end by 2 bases, with 8 bases between. Germline V gives CDR1 KGHSH, CDR2 LQKENI. The CDR3 runs 14 residues. CDR3 bases: TGTGCCAGCTCACCACTAAAGCTAAACACTGAAGCTTTCTTT. Its protein product is CASSPLKLNTEAFF.